Sequencing of this T cell receptor (beta chain) was carried out in a study of blood T cell repertoires in COVID-19. Study summary: The analysed material was cDNA or gDNA that came from T cells, B-cell-depleted T cells, or PBMCs.

The method was immunoSEQ multiplex PCR; TCRdb's version includes in-frame clones alone and lacks a portion of them. This repertoire shows 73,000 or so clones, about 83% found once; its top ten account for roughly 6%. The CDR3 spans 14 residues. Germline-derived CDR1 and CDR2 are SGHKS and YYEKEE (reference sequence). V was pared by 3 bases and J by 8 bases, with 9 bases of the junction left unmatched. Sample: peripheral blood. The genes are TRBV5-5 and TRBJ1-2; TRBD1 matches 8 bases. The sequence derives from a woman aged 55-69 years with acute or convalescent COVID-19. In DNA form, the CDR3 reads TGTGCCAGCAGCTGGGGACAGGCAGCGGGGGGCTACACCTTC. The encoded protein is CASSWGQAAGGYTF.